The clone carrying this T cell receptor (beta chain) was counted many times. The sample belongs to a study of human T cells and chemical hapten exposure. Study background: Diphenylcyclopropenone doses were given weekly to the scalps of patients across the approximately 24-week study. The study patch tested 0.01% DPC on the upper back and read results at 6 days.

The time point is: patch test 1, 2 weeks after DPC sensitization. Described treatment: therapeutic diphenylcyclopropenone sensitization with weekly scalp DPC. Unfractionated whole blood was the source of the extracted total RNA. The library gave individual cDNA molecules unique molecular identifiers. TCRdb recomputed calls from the RACE reads with MiXCR, one row per CDR3 protein. Here the sample spans about 360,000 distinct CDR3 sequences, around 5% being singletons. This specimen consisted of whole blood, obtained in connection with sensitization to the hapten diphenylcyclopropenone (DPC). The source is a woman aged 45-59 years with alopecia areata. Some clones in this sample may be carry-over from other donors' samples.

Here the CDR3 DNA reads TGTGCCAGCAGTTACTACCGGGAAAGTGAAGCTTTCTTT. Its protein is CASSYYRESEAFF. The chain couples TRBV6-2 or TRBV6-3 to TRBJ1-1; no definite D call. The germline CDR1 and CDR2 sequences are MNHEY and SVGEGT. Between the trimmed V and J ends, which lost 1 base and 7 bases, there was a span of 10 bases. The CDR3 runs to 13 residues.